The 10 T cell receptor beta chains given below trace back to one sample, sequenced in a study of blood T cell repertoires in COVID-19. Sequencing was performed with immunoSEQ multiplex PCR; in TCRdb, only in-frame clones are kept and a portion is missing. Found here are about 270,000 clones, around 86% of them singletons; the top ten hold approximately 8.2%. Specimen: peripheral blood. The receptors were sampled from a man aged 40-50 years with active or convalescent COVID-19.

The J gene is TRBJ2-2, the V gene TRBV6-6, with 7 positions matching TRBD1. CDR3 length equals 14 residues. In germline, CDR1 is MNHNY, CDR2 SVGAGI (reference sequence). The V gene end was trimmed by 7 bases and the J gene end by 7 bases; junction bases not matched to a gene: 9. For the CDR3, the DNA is TGTGCCAGCAAAAGTCAAGGGGGCAGCGGGGAGCTGTTTTTT. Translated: CASKSQGGSGELFF.

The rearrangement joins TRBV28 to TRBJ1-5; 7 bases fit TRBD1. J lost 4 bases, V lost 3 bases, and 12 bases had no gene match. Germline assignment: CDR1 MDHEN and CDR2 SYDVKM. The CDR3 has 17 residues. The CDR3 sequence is CASSFPGMGQSNQPQHF. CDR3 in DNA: TGTGCCAGCAGTTTCCCGGGAATGGGACAGTCAAATCAGCCCCAGCATTTT.

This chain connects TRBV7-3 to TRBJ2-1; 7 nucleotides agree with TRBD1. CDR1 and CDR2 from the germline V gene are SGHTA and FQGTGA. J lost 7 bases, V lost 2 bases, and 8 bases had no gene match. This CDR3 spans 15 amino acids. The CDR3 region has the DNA TGTGCCAGCAGCTTAGGGCAGGGGGATTGGAATGAGCAGTTCTTC. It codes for CASSLGQGDWNEQFF.

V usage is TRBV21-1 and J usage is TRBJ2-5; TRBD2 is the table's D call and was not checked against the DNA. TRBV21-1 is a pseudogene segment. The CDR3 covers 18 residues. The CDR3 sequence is CASSKYPSAREGQETQYF. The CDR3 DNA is TGTGCCAGCAGCAAATATCCATCGGCGCGGGAGGGCCAAGAGACCCAGTACTTC.

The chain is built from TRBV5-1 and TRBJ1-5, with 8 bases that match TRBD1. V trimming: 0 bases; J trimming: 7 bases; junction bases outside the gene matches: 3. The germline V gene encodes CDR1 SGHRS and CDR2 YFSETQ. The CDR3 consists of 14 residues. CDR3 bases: TGCGCCAGCAGCTTGGGGACAGGGCTACAGCCCCAGCATTTT. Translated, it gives CASSLGTGLQPQHF. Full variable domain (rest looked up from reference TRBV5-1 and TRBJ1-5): KAGVTQTPRYLIKTRGQQVTLSCSPISGHRSVSWYQQTPGQGLQFLFEYFSETQRNKGNFPGRFSGRQFSNSRSEMNVSTLELGDSALYLCASSLGTGLQPQHFGDGTRLSIL.

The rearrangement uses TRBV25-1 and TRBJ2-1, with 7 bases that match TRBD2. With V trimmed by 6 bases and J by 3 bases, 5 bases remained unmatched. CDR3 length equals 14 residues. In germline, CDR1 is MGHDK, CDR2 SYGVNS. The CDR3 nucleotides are TGTGCCAGCAGGGATAGCGGGTTCTACAATGAGCAGTTCTTC. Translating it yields CASRDSGFYNEQFF. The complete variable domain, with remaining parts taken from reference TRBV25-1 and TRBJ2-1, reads EADIYQTPRYLVIGTGKKITLECSQTMGHDKMYWYQQDPGMELHLIHYSYGVNSTEKGDLSSESTVSRIRTEHFPLTLESARPSHTSQYLCASRDSGFYNEQFFGPGTRLTVL.

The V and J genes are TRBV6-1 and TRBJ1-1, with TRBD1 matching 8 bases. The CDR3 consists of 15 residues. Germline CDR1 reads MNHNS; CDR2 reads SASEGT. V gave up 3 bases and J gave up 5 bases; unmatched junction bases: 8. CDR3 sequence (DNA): TGTGCCAGCAGTGACCCCGGACAGGGAAGGACTGAAGCTTTCTTT. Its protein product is CASSDPGQGRTEAFF.

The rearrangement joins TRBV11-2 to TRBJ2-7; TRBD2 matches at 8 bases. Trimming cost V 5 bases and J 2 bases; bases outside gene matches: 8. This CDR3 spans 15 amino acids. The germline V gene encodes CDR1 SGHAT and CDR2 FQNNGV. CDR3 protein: CASSPGTRGTYEQYF. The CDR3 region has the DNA TGTGCCAGCAGCCCAGGGACTAGGGGAACCTACGAGCAGTACTTC.

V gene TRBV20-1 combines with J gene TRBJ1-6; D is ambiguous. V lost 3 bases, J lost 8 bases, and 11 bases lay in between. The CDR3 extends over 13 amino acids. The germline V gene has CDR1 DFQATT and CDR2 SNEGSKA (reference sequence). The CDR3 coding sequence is TGCAGTGCTAGTGCCCAACTGGATTCACCCCTCCACTTT. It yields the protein CSASAQLDSPLHF.

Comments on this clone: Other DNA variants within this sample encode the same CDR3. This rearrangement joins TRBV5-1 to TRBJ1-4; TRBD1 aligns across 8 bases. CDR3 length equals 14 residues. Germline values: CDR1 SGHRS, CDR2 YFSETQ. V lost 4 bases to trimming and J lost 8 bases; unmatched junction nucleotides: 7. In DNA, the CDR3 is TGCGCCAGCAGCCTAGGACAGGGAGGGGAAAAACTGTTTTTT. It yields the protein CASSLGQGGEKLFF.